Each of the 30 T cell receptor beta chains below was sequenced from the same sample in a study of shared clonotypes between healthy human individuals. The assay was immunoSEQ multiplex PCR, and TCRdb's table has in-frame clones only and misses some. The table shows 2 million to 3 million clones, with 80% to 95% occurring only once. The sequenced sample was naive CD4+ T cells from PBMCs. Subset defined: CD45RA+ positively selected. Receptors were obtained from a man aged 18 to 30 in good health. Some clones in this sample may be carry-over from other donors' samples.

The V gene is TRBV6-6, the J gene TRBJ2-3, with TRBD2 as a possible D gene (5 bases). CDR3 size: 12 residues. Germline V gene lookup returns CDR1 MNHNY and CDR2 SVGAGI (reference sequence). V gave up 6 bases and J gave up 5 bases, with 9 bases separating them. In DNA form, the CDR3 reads TGTGCCAGCAGACTAGGCGTAGATACGCAGTATTTT. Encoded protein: CASRLGVDTQYF.

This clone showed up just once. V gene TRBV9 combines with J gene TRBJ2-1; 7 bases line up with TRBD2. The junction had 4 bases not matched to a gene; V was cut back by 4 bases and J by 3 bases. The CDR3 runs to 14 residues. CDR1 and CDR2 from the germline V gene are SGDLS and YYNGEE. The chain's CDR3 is CASSIGGNYNEQFF. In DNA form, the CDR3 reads TGTGCCAGCAGCATCGGGGGGAACTACAATGAGCAGTTCTTC.

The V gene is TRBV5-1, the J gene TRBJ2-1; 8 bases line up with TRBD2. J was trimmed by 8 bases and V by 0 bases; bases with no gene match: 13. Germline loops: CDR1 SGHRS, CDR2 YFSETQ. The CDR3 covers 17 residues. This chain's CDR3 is CASSLARGSGSIHEQFF. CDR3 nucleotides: TGCGCCAGCAGCTTGGCCCGGGGCAGCGGGAGTATACATGAGCAGTTCTTC.

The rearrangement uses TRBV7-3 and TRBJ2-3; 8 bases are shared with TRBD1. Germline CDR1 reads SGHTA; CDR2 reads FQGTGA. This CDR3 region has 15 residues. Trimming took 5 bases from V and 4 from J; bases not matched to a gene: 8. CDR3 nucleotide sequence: TGTGCCAGCAGCCAAACAGGGGGAGTCGCAGATACGCAGTATTTT. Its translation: CASSQTGGVADTQYF. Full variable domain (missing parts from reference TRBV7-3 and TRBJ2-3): GAGVSQTPSNKVTEKGKYVELRCDPISGHTALYWYRQSLGQGPEFLIYFQGTGAADDSGLPNDRFFAVRPEGSVSTLKIQRTERGDSAVYLCASSQTGGVADTQYFGPGTRLTVL.

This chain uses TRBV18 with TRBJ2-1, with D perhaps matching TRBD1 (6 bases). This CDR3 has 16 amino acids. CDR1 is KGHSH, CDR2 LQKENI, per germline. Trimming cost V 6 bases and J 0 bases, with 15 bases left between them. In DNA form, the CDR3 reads TGTGCCAGCTCTCCCGACAGGAGAAGCTCCTACAATGAGCAGTTCTTC. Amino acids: CASSPDRRSSYNEQFF. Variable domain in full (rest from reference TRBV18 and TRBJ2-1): NAGVMQNPRHLVRRRGQEARLRCSPMKGHSHVYWYRQLPEEGLKFMVYLQKENIIDESGMPKERFSAEFPKEGPSILRIQQVVRGDSAAYFCASSPDRRSSYNEQFFGPGTRLTVL.

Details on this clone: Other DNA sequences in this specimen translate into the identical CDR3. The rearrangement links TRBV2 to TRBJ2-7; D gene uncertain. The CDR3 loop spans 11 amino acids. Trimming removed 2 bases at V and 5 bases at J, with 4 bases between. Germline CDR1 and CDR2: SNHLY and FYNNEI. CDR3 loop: CASSESHEQYF. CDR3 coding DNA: TGTGCCAGCAGTGAATCCCACGAGCAGTACTTC.

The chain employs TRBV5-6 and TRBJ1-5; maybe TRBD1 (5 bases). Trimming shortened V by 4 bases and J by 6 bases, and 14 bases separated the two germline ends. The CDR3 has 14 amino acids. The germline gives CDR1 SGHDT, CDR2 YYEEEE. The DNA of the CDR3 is TGTGCCAGCAGCAATGCAGGGTTGGTTCAGCCCCAGCATTTT. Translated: CASSNAGLVQPQHF.

CDR3 protein: CASSPPGQNEQYF. The CDR3 DNA is TGTGCCAGCTCACCACCGGGACAGAACGAGCAGTACTTC. The chain carries TRBV18 and TRBJ2-7, with 7 positions matching TRBD1. Per the germline V gene, CDR1 is KGHSH and CDR2 is LQKENI. This CDR3 has 13 amino acids. V shed 0 bases, J shed 5 bases, and the junction held 1 base outside the gene matches.

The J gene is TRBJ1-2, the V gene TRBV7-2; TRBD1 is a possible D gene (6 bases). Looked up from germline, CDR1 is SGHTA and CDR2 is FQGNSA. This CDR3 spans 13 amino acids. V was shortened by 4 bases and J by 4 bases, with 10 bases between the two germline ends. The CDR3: CASSSTGSYGYTF. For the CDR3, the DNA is TGTGCCAGCAGCTCAACAGGGTCCTATGGCTACACCTTC.

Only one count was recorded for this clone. CDR3 DNA: TGTGCCAGCAGCTTCGGGACTACTAATGAAAAACTGTTTTTT. This translates into CASSFGTTNEKLFF. This chain links TRBV5-6 with TRBJ1-4, with D perhaps matching TRBD1 (5 bases). Germline lookup yields CDR1 SGHDT and CDR2 YYEEEE. V shed 2 bases and J shed 2 bases, with 7 bases lying between them. The CDR3 is 14 amino acids.

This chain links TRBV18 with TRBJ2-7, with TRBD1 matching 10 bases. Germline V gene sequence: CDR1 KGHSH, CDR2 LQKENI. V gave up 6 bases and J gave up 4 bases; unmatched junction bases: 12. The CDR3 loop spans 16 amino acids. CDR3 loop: CASSTNRWTGGYEQYF. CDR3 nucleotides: TGTGCCAGCTCGACCAATCGTTGGACAGGGGGGTACGAGCAGTACTTC.

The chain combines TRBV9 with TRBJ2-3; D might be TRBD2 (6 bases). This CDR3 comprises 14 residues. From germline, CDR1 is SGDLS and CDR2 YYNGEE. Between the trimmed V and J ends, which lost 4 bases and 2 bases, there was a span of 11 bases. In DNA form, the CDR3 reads TGTGCCAGCAGCCTGGGACTCCTCACAGATACGCAGTATTTT. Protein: CASSLGLLTDTQYF.

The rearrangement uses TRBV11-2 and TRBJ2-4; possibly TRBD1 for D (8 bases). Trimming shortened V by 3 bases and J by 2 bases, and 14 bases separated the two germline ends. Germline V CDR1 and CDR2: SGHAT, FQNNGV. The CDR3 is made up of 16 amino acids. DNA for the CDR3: TGTGCCAGCAGCTTCTCACAGGGGGGGACCAAAAACATTCAGTACTTC. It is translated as CASSFSQGGTKNIQYF.

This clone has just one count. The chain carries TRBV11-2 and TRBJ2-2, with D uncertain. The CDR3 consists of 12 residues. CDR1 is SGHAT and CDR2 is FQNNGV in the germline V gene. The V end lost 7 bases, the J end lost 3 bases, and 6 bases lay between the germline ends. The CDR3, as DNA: TGTGCCAGCACCCCCGACACCGGGGAGCTGTTTTTT. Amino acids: CASTPDTGELFF.

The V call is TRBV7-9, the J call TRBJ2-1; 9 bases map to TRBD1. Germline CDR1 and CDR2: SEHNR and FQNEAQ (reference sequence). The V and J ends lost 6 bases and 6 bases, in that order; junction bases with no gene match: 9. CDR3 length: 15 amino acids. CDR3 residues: CASSWGQGVGNEQFF. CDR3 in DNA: TGTGCCAGCAGTTGGGGACAGGGAGTGGGCAATGAGCAGTTCTTC.

The CDR3 coding sequence is TGTGCCAGCAGCTTGATGGCTCAGGGTGGGACCGGGGAGCTGTTTTTT. Amino acids: CASSLMAQGGTGELFF. The rearrangement joins TRBV5-6 to TRBJ2-2, with a weak D call TRBD1 (5 bases). V was shortened by 1 base and J by 5 bases, with 15 bases between the two germline ends. The CDR3 loop spans 16 amino acids. From germline, CDR1 is SGHDT and CDR2 YYEEEE.

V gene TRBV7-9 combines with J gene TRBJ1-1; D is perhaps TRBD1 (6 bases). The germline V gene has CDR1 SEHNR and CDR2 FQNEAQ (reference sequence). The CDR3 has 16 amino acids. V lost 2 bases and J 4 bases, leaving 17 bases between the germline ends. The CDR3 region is CASSLLVGGAGTEAFF. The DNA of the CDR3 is TGTGCCAGCAGCTTACTGGTAGGGGGGGCTGGCACTGAAGCTTTCTTT.

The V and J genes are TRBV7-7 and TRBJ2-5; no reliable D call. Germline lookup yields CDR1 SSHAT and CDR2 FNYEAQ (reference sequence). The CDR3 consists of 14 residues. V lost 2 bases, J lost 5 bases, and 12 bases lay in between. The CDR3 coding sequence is TGTGCCAGCAGCTTAAGGCGCGAAGGGGAGACCCAGTACTTC. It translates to CASSLRREGETQYF.

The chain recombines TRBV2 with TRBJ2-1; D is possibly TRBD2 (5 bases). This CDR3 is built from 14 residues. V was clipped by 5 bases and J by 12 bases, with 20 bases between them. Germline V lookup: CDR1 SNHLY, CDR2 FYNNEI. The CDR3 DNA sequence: TGTGCCAGCAGTACCACTAGAGCCGTGGATTGGCAGTTCTTC. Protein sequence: CASSTTRAVDWQFF.

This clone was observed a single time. The CDR3 bases are TGCGCCAGCAGTGAGGCAGGTGAGGATGGCTACACCTTC. Encoded protein: CASSEAGEDGYTF. The rearrangement links TRBV10-2 to TRBJ1-2, with D uncertain. The CDR3 contains 13 residues. Germline values: CDR1 WSHSY, CDR2 SAAADI. V gave up 2 bases and J gave up 6 bases, with 10 bases separating them.

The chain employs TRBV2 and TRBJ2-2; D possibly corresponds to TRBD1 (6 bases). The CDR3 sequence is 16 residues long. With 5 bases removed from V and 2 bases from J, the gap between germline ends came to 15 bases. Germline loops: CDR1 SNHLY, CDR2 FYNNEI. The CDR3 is CASSSPSGHNTGELFF. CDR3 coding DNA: TGTGCCAGCAGTTCTCCCTCGGGACACAACACCGGGGAGCTGTTTTTT.

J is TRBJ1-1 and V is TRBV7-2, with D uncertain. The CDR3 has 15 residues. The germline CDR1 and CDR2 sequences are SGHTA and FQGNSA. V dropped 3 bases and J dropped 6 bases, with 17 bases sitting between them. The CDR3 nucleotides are TGTGCCAGCAGCTTTGTCCGGGGTACGTCCGCTGAAGCTTTCTTT. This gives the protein CASSFVRGTSAEAFF.

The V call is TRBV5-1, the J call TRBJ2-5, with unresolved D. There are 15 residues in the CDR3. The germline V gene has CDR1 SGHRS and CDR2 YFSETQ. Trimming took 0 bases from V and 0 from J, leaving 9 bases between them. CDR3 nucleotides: TGCGCCAGCAGCTTGGATCCGCGAGACCAAGAGACCCAGTACTTC. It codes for CASSLDPRDQETQYF.

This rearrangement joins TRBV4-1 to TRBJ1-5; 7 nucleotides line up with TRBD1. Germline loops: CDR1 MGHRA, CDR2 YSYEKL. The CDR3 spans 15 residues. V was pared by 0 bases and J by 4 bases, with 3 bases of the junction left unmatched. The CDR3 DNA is TGCGCCAGCAGCCAAGACGACAGGGAGAATCAGCCCCAGCATTTT. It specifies CASSQDDRENQPQHF.

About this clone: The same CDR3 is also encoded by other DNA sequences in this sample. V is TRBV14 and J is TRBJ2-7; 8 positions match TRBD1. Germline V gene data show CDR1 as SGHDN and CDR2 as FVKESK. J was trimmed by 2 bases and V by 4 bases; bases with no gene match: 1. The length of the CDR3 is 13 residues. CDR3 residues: CASSRRGPYEQYF. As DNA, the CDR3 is TGTGCCAGCAGCCGCAGGGGGCCCTACGAGCAGTACTTC.

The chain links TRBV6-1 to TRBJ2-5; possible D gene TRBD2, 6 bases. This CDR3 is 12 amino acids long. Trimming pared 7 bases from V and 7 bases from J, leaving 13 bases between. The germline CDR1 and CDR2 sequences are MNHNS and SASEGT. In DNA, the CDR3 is TGTGCCAGCACCAGGGAGGCAGTGACCCAGTACTTC. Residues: CASTREAVTQYF.

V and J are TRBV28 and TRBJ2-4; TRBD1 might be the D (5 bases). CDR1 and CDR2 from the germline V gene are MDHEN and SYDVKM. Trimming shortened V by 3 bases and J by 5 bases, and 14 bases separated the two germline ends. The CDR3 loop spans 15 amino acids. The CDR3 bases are TGTGCCAGCAGTTTTAATCTAGGGGTTGAAAACATTCAGTACTTC. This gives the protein CASSFNLGVENIQYF.

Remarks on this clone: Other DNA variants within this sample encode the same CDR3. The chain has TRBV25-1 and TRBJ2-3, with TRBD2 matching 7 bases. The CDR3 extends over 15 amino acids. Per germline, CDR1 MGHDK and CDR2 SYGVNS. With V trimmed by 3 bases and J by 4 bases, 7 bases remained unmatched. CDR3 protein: CASSEFAGAADTQYF. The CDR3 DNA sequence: TGTGCCAGCAGTGAGTTCGCGGGAGCCGCAGATACGCAGTATTTT. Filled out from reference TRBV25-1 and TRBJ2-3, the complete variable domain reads EADIYQTPRYLVIGTGKKITLECSQTMGHDKMYWYQQDPGMELHLIHYSYGVNSTEKGDLSSESTVSRIRTEHFPLTLESARPSHTSQYLCASSEFAGAADTQYFGPGTRLTVL.

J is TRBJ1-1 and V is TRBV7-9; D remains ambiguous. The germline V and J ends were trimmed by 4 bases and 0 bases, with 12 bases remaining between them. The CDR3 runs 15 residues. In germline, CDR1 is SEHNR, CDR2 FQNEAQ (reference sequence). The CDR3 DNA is TGTGCCAGCAGCTCACTGACAAAACTGAACACTGAAGCTTTCTTT. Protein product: CASSSLTKLNTEAFF.

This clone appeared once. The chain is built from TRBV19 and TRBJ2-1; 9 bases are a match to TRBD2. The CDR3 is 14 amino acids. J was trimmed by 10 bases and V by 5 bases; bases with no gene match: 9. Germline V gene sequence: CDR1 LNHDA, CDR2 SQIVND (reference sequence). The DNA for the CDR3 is TGTGCCAGTAGTGGGCTAGCGGGATCAGGGGAGCAGTTCTTC. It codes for CASSGLAGSGEQFF.